A single sample gave rise to the 13 T cell receptor beta chains below, sequenced in a study of blood T cell repertoires in COVID-19. Data came from immunoSEQ multiplex PCR; TCRdb stores just in-frame clones and leaves some out. The sample carries about 50,000 clones, 75% to 90% recorded once. Material for sequencing was peripheral blood. The origin of the receptors is a human donor in a cohort sampled during active COVID-19. The donor label of this sample is uncertain.

The J gene is TRBJ1-1, the V gene TRBV6-5; 8 bases line up with TRBD1. V gave up 8 bases and J gave up 13 bases; unmatched junction bases: 9. Germline V gene lookup returns CDR1 MNHEY and CDR2 SVGAGI. The CDR3 extends over 11 amino acids. As DNA, the CDR3 is TGTGCCAGCGGCACAGGGGGGGAGCGTTTCTTT. Its protein product is CASGTGGERFF.

The chain has TRBV5-4 and TRBJ2-2; 8 bases are a match to TRBD1. There are 15 residues in the CDR3. J gave up 3 bases and V 4 bases, and 5 bases lay outside the gene matches. Per the germline V gene, CDR1 is SGHNT and CDR2 is YYREEE (reference sequence). CDR3 DNA: TGTGCCAGCAGCCCCAGACAGGGGTACACCGGGGAGCTGTTTTTT. It encodes CASSPRQGYTGELFF.

CDR3 sequence: CASSTGTGNTDTQYF. The CDR3, as DNA: TGTGCCAGCAGCACCGGGACAGGGAACACAGATACGCAGTATTTT. The V gene is TRBV11-3, the J gene TRBJ2-3, with TRBD1 matching over 9 bases. This CDR3 is built from 15 residues. Germline V gene lookup returns CDR1 SGHNT and CDR2 YENEEA. V shed 5 bases and J 2 bases; nucleotides not matched to a gene: 5. Combining the CDR3 with reference TRBV11-3 and TRBJ2-3 gives the whole variable domain EAGVVQSPRYKIIEKKQPVAFWCNPISGHNTLYWYLQNLGQGPELLIRYENEEAVDDSQLPKDRFSAERLKGVDSTLKIQPAELGDSAVYLCASSTGTGNTDTQYFGPGTRLTVL.

This CDR3 reads CASSTWTSGGTGTDTQYF. The CDR3 DNA follows: TGTGCCAGCAGCACCTGGACTAGCGGGGGGACTGGCACAGATACGCAGTATTTT. V is TRBV5-4 and J is TRBJ2-3, with 14 bases matching TRBD2. The CDR3 sequence is 18 residues long. Germline V gene sequence: CDR1 SGHNT, CDR2 YYREEE (reference sequence). With V trimmed by 4 bases and J by 1 base, 8 bases remained unmatched.

This clone appeared a single time. The rearrangement links TRBV27 to TRBJ2-4; 9 bases fit TRBD2. V shed 8 bases, J shed 15 bases, and the junction held 11 bases outside the gene matches. This CDR3 is built from 12 residues. CDR1 and CDR2 (germline): MNHEY, SMNVEV (reference sequence). In DNA, the CDR3 is TGTGCCAGCCGATTTAGCGGGGGAGGGGTGTACTTC. Translating gives CASRFSGGGVYF.

V and J are TRBV5-5 and TRBJ1-2, with 7 nucleotides matching TRBD1. The V gene's germline CDR1 is SGHKS and CDR2 YYEKEE (reference sequence). V lost 5 bases to trimming and J lost 5 bases; unmatched junction nucleotides: 6. The length of the CDR3 is 13 residues. The CDR3 nucleotides read TGTGCCAGCAGGACAGGGCAGACATATGGCTACACCTTC. It codes for CASRTGQTYGYTF. The whole variable domain, remainder taken from reference TRBV5-5 and TRBJ1-2, is DAGVTQSPTHLIKTRGQQVTLRCSPISGHKSVSWYQQVLGQGPQFIFQYYEKEERGRGNFPDRFSARQFPNYSSELNVNALLLGDSALYLCASRTGQTYGYTFGSGTRLTVV.

This clone turned up a few times. The V gene is TRBV6-1, the J gene TRBJ2-5, with unresolved D. The V and J ends lost 3 bases and 0 bases respectively, with 11 bases between them. Germline V gives CDR1 MNHNS, CDR2 SASEGT. The CDR3 is 15 amino acids. CDR3 sequence reads: CASSDGLSYQETQYF. The CDR3 nucleotides read TGTGCCAGCAGTGACGGGTTATCGTACCAAGAGACCCAGTACTTC.

The chain joins TRBV28 to TRBJ1-5, with 8 nucleotides matching TRBD1. This CDR3 has 14 residues. Germline V gives CDR1 MDHEN, CDR2 SYDVKM. V lost 5 bases, J lost 6 bases, and 6 bases stayed unmatched. CDR3 in amino acids: CASSLQGAAQPQHF. CDR3 nucleotide sequence: TGTGCCAGCAGTCTTCAGGGGGCGGCTCAGCCCCAGCATTTT. Full variable domain (remainder filled in from reference TRBV28 and TRBJ1-5): DVKVTQSSRYLVKRTGEKVFLECVQDMDHENMFWYRQDPGLGLRLIYFSYDVKMKEKGDIPEGYSVSREKKERFSLILESASTNQTSMYLCASSLQGAAQPQHFGDGTRLSIL.

This chain connects TRBV5-1 to TRBJ1-1; 9 bases are a match to TRBD1. The V segment lost 4 bases and the J segment 7 bases; nucleotides outside the gene matches: 8. This CDR3 has 14 residues. Looked up from germline, CDR1 is SGHRS and CDR2 is YFSETQ. CDR3 nucleotide sequence: TGCGCCAGCAGCGGGGGACAGGGCATGAGTGAAGCTTTCTTT. It encodes CASSGGQGMSEAFF. Drawing the rest from reference TRBV5-1 and TRBJ1-1, the complete variable domain is KAGVTQTPRYLIKTRGQQVTLSCSPISGHRSVSWYQQTPGQGLQFLFEYFSETQRNKGNFPGRFSGRQFSNSRSEMNVSTLELGDSALYLCASSGGQGMSEAFFGQGTRLTVV.

The chain recombines TRBV7-8 with TRBJ1-1; the D gene is possibly TRBD1 (6 bases). V lost 5 bases to trimming and J lost 4 bases, with 14 bases between them. The CDR3 runs 14 residues. Germline CDR1 and CDR2: SGHVS and FQNEAQ. The CDR3 bases are TGTGCCAGCAGCATTAGGGGGGGCCCCACTGAAGCTTTCTTT. Amino acids: CASSIRGGPTEAFF.

This clone was counted only a few times. The CDR3 is CATSDPYSDRGGNYGYTF. The DNA for the CDR3 is TGTGCCACCAGTGATCCCTACTCAGACAGGGGAGGCAACTATGGCTACACCTTC. The J gene is TRBJ1-2, the V gene TRBV24-1, with TRBD1 identical over 8 bases. Germline V gene sequence: CDR1 KGHDR, CDR2 SFDVKD. V gave up 3 bases and J gave up 2 bases; unmatched junction bases: 13. This CDR3 comprises 18 residues.

In its sample, this clone was seen a few times. The chain has TRBV19 and TRBJ2-2, with D possibly matching TRBD1 (5 bases). The length of the CDR3 is 13 residues. The germline V gene encodes CDR1 LNHDA and CDR2 SQIVND (reference sequence). Trimming removed 7 bases at V and 6 bases at J, with 12 bases between. CDR3 residues: CASIARVSGELFF. In DNA form, the CDR3 reads TGTGCCAGTATCGCCAGGGTTTCCGGGGAGCTGTTTTTT.

The chain uses TRBV7-9 and TRBJ1-1; D is unresolved. Trimming removed 1 base from V and 5 bases from J, with 11 bases in between. The CDR3 is 14 amino acids. Germline CDR1 SEHNR, CDR2 FQNEAQ (reference sequence). CDR3 loop: CASSLDRVVTEAFF. CDR3 nucleotide sequence: TGTGCCAGCAGCTTAGACCGAGTGGTAACTGAAGCTTTCTTT.